The following is a T cell receptor (beta chain) sequence with its context. Distinct nucleotide sequences in the sample also encode this CDR3. Cells designated naive CD8 were CD45RO-negative and were positively selected for CCR7, with terminally differentiated effector memory CD45RA+ cells excluded. V lost 4 bases to trimming and J lost 2 bases, with 9 bases between them. This CDR3 has 13 amino acids. Germline-derived CDR1 and CDR2 are MNHEY and SMNVEV (reference sequence). Method: immunoSEQ multiplex PCR; TCRdb's copy keeps in-frame clones and lacks some. The sample contains about 1,800,000 clones, approximately 95% of which appear only once. The data were obtained in a study of shared clonotypes between healthy human individuals.

The source of this sequence is a man aged 18 to 30 in good health. The sample consisted of naive CD8+ T cells sorted from blood. J is TRBJ2-7 and V is TRBV27; D is unclear. CDR3 sequence: CASSSGRTYEQYF. CDR3 DNA: TGTGCCAGCAGTTCGGGCAGAACCTACGAGCAGTACTTC.